This paragraph reports one TCR beta chain. These data are taken from a study of blood T cell repertoires in COVID-19. Study overall: The samples span acute and convalescent COVID-19 from the United States, Italy and Spain.

The CDR3 is 15 residues long. V was pared by 1 base and J by 7 bases, with 16 bases between. Germline loops: CDR1 LGHDT, CDR2 YNNKEL (reference sequence). Original processing methods: By means of reference gene primer amplification, nucleated cell counts were estimated. The table came from immunoSEQ multiplex PCR; TCRdb's copy has only in-frame clones and leaves some out. Clone size and the V and J calls come from that table; the DNA yielded D and trimming. Of approximately 220,000 clones in the sample, 86% were seen once. What was sequenced was peripheral blood. The gene calls are TRBV3-1 (or the pseudogene TRBV3-2) and TRBJ1-2; D is uncertain. This sequence was found in a man aged 50 to 60 with acute or convalescent COVID-19. The CDR3, as DNA: TGTGCCAGCAGCCAAGGGCCTGTGGTGCCCCCTGGCTACACCTTC. Its translation is CASSQGPVVPPGYTF.